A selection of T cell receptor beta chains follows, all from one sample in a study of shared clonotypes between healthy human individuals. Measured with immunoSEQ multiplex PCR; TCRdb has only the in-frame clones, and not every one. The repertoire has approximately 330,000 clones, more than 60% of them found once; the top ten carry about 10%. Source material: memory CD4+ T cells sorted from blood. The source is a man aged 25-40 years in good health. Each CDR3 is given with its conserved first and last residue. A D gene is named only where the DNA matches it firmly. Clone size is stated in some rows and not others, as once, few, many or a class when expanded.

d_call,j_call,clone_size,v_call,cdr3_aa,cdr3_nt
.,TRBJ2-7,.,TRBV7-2,CASSPQLGSSYEQYF,TGTGCCAGCAGCCCCCAGCTGGGAAGCTCCTACGAGCAGTACTTC
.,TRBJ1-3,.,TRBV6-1,CASSRSESSGNTIYF,TGTGCCAGCAGCAGGTCGGAGAGCTCTGGAAACACCATATATTTT
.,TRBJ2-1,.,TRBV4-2,CASTEGYNEQFF,TGTGCCAGCACGGAGGGATACAATGAGCAGTTCTTC
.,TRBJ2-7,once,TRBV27,CASQRTGSYEQYF,TGTGCCAGCCAGAGAACAGGATCTTACGAGCAGTACTTC
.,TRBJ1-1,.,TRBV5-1,CASSNTGPGISGAFF,TGCGCCAGCAGCAACACAGGACCAGGGATTTCAGGAGCTTTCTTT
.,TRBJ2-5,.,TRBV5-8,CASSLLIGLGQYF,TGTGCCAGCAGCTTGCTTATTGGCCTGGGCCAGTACTTC
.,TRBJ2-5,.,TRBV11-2,CASSAGYQETQYF,TGTGCCAGCAGCGCGGGGTACCAAGAGACCCAGTACTTC
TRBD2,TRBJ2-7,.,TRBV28,CASSFSGLAYEQYF,TGTGCCAGCAGTTTCTCGGGACTAGCCTACGAGCAGTACTTC
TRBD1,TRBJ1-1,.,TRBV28,CASRVYRGVGTEAFF,TGTGCCAGCAGAGTTTACAGGGGCGTAGGCACTGAAGCTTTCTTT
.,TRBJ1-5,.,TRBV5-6,CASSLAGRPNQPQHF,TGTGCCAGCAGCTTGGCCGGACGGCCCAATCAGCCCCAGCATTTT
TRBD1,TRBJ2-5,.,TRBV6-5,CASSYPGTGEETQYF,TGTGCCAGCAGTTACCCCGGGACAGGGGAAGAGACCCAGTACTTC
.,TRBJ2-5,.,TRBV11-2,CASSRESVETQYF,TGTGCCAGCAGCCGGGAGTCGGTGGAGACCCAGTACTTC
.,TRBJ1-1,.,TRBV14,CASSRDPQAFF,TGTGCCAGCAGCCGAGACCCCCAAGCTTTCTTT
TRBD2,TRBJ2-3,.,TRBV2,CASSVLAGRTDTQYF,TGTGCCAGCAGTGTGCTAGCGGGCCGCACAGATACGCAGTATTTT
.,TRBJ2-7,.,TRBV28,CASSEGVTYEQYF,TGTGCCAGCAGCGAGGGGGTCACCTACGAGCAGTACTTC
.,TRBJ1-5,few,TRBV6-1,CASSENQPQHF,TGTGCCAGCAGTGAAAATCAGCCCCAGCATTTT
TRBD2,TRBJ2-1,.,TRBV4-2,CASSPRSAGTSDEGGQFF,TGTGCCAGCAGCCCCCGATCGGCCGGGACTAGCGACGAAGGGGGGCAGTTCTTC
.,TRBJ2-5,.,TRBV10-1,CASSESGRGTQYF,TGCGCCAGCAGTGAGTCAGGCCGGGGGACCCAGTACTTC
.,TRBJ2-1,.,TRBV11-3,CASSLYQFLFF,TGTGCCAGCAGCTTATACCAGTTTCTGTTCTTC
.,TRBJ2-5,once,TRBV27,CASSLQGETQYF,TGTGCCAGCAGTTTACAGGGGGAGACCCAGTACTTC
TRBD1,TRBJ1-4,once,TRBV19,CASSTPRDRTNEKLFF,TGTGCCAGTAGTACCCCTCGGGACAGGACTAATGAAAAACTGTTTTTT
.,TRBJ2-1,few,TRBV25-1,CASSQASQGVRKDEQFF,TGTGCCAGCAGTCAGGCCTCTCAGGGTGTGAGGAAGGATGAGCAGTTCTTC
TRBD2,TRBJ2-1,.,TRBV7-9,CASSLTSGSVNEQFF,TGTGCCAGCAGCCTGACTAGCGGGAGTGTCAATGAGCAGTTCTTC
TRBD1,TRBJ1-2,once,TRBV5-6,CASSFRGLGPYGYTF,TGTGCCAGCAGCTTCAGGGGGCTCGGGCCCTATGGCTACACCTTC
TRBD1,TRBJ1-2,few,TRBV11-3,CASSSRQGVVGYTF,TGTGCCAGCAGCTCCAGACAGGGGGTGGTCGGCTACACCTTC
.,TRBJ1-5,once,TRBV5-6,CASSLVGTGQPQHF,TGTGCCAGCAGCTTGGTAGGGACGGGTCAGCCCCAGCATTTT
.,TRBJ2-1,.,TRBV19,CASSIVGRGTHNEQFF,TGTGCCAGTAGTATAGTTGGCAGGGGTACACACAATGAGCAGTTCTTC
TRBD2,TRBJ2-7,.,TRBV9,CASSVDPLSGMGYEQYF,TGTGCCAGCAGCGTAGACCCCTTGAGCGGGATGGGGTACGAGCAGTACTTC
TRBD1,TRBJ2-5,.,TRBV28,CASSGTGGTQYF,TGTGCCAGCAGTGGGACAGGGGGTACCCAGTACTTC
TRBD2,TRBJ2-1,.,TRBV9,CASSPQGVAGGPSREQFF,TGTGCCAGCAGCCCCCAGGGGGTAGCGGGAGGGCCAAGCCGTGAGCAGTTCTTC
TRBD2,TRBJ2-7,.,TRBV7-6,CASRPEGLSYEQYF,TGTGCCAGCAGGCCCGAGGGACTATCCTACGAGCAGTACTTC
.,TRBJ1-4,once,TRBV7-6,CASSLGGTRGDEKLFF,TGTGCCAGCAGCTTAGGCGGGACTCGTGGGGATGAAAAACTGTTTTTT
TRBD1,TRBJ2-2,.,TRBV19,CASSNRQGRTGELFF,TGTGCCAGTAGTAATAGACAGGGGCGCACCGGGGAGCTGTTTTTT
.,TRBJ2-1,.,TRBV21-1,CASRRQGSYNEQFF,TGTGCCAGCAGGAGGCAGGGCTCCTACAATGAGCAGTTCTTC
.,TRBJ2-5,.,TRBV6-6,CASRERETQYF,TGTGCCAGCAGAGAGCGGGAGACCCAGTACTTC
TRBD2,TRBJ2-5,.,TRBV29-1,CSVYSGSETQYF,TGCAGCGTCTATAGCGGGAGTGAGACCCAGTACTTC
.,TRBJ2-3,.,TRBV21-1,CASSKASETRGLRCTDTQYF,TGTGCCAGCAGCAAAGCGAGTGAGACTAGGGGACTTAGGTGCACAGATACGCAGTATTTT
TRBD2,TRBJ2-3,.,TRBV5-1,CASSLDALKPSGSWTDTQYF,TGCGCCAGCAGCTTGGACGCCCTGAAACCTAGCGGGAGTTGGACAGATACGCAGTATTTT
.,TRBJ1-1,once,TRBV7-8,CASSLIRQAVAFF,TGTGCCAGCAGCTTAATCCGGCAGGCGGTCGCTTTCTTT